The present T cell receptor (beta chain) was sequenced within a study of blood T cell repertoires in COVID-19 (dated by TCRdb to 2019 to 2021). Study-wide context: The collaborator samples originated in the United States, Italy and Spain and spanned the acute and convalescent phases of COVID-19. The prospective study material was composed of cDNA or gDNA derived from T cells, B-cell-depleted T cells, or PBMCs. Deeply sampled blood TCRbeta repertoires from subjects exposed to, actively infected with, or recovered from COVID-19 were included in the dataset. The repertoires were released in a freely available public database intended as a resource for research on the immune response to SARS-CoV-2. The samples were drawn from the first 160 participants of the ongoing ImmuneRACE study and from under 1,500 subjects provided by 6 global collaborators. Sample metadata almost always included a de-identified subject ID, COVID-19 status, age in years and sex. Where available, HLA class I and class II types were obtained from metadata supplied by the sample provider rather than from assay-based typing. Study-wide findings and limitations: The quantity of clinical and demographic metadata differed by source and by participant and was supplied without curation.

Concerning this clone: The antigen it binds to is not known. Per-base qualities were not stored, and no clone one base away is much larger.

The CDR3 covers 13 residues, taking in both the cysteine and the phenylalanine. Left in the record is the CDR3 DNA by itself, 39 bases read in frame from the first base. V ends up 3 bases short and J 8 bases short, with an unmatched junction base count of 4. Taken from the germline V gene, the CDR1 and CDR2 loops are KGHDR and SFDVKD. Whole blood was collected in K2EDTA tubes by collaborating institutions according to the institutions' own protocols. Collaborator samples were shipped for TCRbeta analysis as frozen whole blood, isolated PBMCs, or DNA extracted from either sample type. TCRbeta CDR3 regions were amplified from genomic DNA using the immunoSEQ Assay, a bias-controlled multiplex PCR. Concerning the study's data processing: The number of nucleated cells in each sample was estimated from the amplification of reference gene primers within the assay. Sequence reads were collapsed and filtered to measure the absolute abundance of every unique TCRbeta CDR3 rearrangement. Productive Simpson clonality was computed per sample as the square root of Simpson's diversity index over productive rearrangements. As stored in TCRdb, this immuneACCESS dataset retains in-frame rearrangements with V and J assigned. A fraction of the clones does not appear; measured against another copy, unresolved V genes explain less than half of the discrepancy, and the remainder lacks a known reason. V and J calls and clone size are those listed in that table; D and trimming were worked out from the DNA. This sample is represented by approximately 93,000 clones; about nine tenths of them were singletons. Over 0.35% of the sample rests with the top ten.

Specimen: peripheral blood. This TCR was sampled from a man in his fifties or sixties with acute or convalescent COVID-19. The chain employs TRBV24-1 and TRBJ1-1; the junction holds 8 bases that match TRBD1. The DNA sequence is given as TGTGCCACCAGTGATGCCGGACAGGGAGAAGCTTTCTTT. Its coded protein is CATSDAGQGEAFF.